This entry concerns a single T cell receptor beta chain. This entry is derived from a study of cytomegalovirus exposure and HLA in healthy donors. Amplification used 60 Vbeta primers and 13 Jbeta primers. Repertoires were generated with immunoSEQ multiplex PCR, while TCRdb's copy carries only in-frame clones and drops some. The table lists about 80,000 clones, around 79% of them singletons. V trimming: 3 bases; J trimming: 1 base; junction bases outside the gene matches: 3. This CDR3 is 15 amino acids long. CDR1 and CDR2 (germline): LNHDA, SQIVND (reference sequence). Material for sequencing was PBMCs. This receptor was taken from a human donor in good health. J is TRBJ2-7 and V is TRBV19; 10 bases match TRBD1. The CDR3, as DNA: TGTGCCAGTAGTATTAGGGGACAGGGGTCCTACGAGCAGTACTTC. It encodes CASSIRGQGSYEQYF.